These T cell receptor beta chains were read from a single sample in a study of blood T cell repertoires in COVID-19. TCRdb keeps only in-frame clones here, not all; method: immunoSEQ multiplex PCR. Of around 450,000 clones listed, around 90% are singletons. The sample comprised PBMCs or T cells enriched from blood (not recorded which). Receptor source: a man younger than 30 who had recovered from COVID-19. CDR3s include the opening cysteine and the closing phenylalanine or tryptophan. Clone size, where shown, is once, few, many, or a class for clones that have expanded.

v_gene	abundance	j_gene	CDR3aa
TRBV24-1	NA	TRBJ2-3	CATGRDTDTQYF
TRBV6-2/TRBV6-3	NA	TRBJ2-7	CASSYERLAPGYEQYF
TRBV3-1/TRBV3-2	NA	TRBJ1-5	CASSPRGRQPQHF
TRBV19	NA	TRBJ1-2	CASSIARQGADTF
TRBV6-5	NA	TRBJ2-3	CASSYRGTITDTQYF
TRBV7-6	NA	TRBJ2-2	CASSSYRGRNTGELFF
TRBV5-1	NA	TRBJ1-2	CASSLTGSNYGYTF
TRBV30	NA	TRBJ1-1	CAWSKQTGTEAFF
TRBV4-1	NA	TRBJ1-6	CASSQGWSVDTLHF
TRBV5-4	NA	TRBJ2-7	CASRGPGQGGTYEQYF
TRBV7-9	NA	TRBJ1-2	CASSPTGGEGGYTF
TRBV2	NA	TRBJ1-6	CASCFQVNNSPLHF
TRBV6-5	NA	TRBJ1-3	CASSLQGESGNTIYF
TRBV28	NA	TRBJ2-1	CASLPPAQGGNEQFF
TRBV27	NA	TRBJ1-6	CASSRIGQSSYNSPLHF
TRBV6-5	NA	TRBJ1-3	CASRLHEGNTIYF
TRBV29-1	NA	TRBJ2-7	CSVNLAGAAYEQYF
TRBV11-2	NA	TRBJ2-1	CASSRFPGHNEQFF
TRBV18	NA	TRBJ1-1	CASSTDFWWSSMNTEAFF
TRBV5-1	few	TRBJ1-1	CASTWDSNTEAFF
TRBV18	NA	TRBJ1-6	CASSRQTDSPLHF
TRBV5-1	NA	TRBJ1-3	CASSLTHSSGNTIYF
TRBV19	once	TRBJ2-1	CASTRGLSSYNEQFF
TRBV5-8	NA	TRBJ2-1	CASSFTSGSVVNEQFF
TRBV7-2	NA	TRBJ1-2	CASSLAGDSRFMVGYTF
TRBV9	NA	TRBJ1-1	CASSVGTGMNTEAFF
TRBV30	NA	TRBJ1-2	CAWSQGQGSATYGYTF
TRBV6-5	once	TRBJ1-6	CASSYSGANSPLHF
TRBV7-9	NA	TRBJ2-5	CASSPGQGASGETQYF
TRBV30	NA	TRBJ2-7	CAWSVASGNHEQYF
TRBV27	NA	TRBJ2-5	CASSLSNGGGAQYF
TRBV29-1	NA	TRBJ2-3	CSVETGLLTDTQYF
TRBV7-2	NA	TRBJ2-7	CASSLSGGAEQYF
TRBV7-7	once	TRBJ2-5	CASSPRLAEQETQYF
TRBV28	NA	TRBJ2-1	CASGRTSALNEQFF
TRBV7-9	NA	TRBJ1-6	CASSFPRSPLHF
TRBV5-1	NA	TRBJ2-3	CASSLGGVLGPADTQYF
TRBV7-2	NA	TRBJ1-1	CASSAFGLTEAFF
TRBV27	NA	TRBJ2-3	CAIGAPGGTDTQYF
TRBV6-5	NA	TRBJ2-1	CASSSGTSGSDEQFF
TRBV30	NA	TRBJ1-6	CAWSRDRGLSGSPLHF
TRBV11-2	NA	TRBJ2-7	CASSSLGGTGVYEQYF
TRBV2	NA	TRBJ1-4	CASSDLVGQGNEKLFF
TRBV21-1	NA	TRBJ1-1	CASSKEEGTPEAFF
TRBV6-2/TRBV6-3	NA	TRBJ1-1	CASSFNLAEAFF
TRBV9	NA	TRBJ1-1	CASSVAGGATEAFF